This T cell receptor (beta chain) stems from a study of blood T cells in healthy people across ages. A second PCR, run for about 7 to 11 cycles, used a sample-barcoded 5' primer plus a J-beta primer mix. TCRdb re-derived calls from the 5' RACE reads in MiXCR, one entry per CDR3 protein. The table shows over 1,500,000 distinct CDR3 sequences, with around 48% occurring only once. The V end was cut by 1 base, the J end by 5 bases, with 14 bases between. CDR1 and CDR2 (germline): SEHNR, FQNEAQ (reference sequence). The CDR3 sequence is 15 residues long. The sequenced sample consisted of blood. V gene TRBV7-9 combines with J gene TRBJ1-1; the D gene is possibly TRBD1 (5 bases). The sequence derives from a woman between 40 and 55 years old in good health. The CDR3 DNA reads as TGTGCCAGCAGCTTAGTTCGGGGGAGTCAGACTGAAGCTTTCTTT. It yields the protein CASSLVRGSQTEAFF.